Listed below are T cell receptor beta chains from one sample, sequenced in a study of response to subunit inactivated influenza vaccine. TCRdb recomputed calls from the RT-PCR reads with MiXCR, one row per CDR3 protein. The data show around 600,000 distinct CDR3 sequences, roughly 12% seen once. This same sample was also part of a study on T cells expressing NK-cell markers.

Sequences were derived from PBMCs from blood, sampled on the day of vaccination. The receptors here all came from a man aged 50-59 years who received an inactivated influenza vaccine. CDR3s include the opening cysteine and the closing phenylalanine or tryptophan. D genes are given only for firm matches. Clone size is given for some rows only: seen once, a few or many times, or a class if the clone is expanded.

CDR3: CSARDIAGWGTDTQYF; DNA: TGCAGTGCTAGAGACATAGCGGGATGGGGCACAGATACGCAGTATTTT; V: TRBV20-1; J: TRBJ2-3; D: TRBD2; size: NA
CDR3: CASSQRGLGTEAFF; DNA: TGCGCCAGCAGCCAAAGGGGTTTGGGAACTGAAGCTTTCTTT; V: TRBV4-1; J: TRBJ1-1; D: NA; size: few
CDR3: CAIRKDGETGELFF; DNA: TGTGCCATCAGAAAGGACGGGGAAACCGGGGAGCTGTTTTTT; V: TRBV10-3; J: TRBJ2-2; D: NA; size: few
CDR3: CASSQDGFKMGNQPQHF; DNA: TGCGCCAGCAGCCAAGACGGATTTAAAATGGGCAATCAGCCCCAGCATTTT; V: TRBV4-1; J: TRBJ1-5; D: NA; size: NA
CDR3: CASSLAGSTIYF; DNA: TGTGCCAGCAGTCTCGCGGGAAGCACCATATATTTT; V: TRBV7-8; J: TRBJ1-3; D: NA; size: few
CDR3: CASSPASNPGQETQYF; DNA: TGTGCCAGCAGCCCCGCCTCCAATCCGGGCCAAGAGACCCAGTACTTC; V: TRBV4-2; J: TRBJ2-5; D: NA; size: NA
CDR3: CASTTQAGSSYNEQFF; DNA: TGTGCCAGCACCACACAAGCGGGGAGCTCCTACAATGAGCAGTTCTTC; V: TRBV7-3; J: TRBJ2-1; D: TRBD2; size: NA
CDR3: CASSFQNLQGGGLNTQYF; DNA: TGTGCCAGCAGTTTCCAGAACTTACAGGGGGGAGGGTTGAATACGCAGTATTTT; V: TRBV12-3/TRBV12-4; J: TRBJ2-3; D: NA; size: NA
CDR3: CASSQAQSTGELFF; DNA: TGCGCCAGCAGCCAAGCGCAGAGCACCGGGGAGCTGTTTTTT; V: TRBV4-3; J: TRBJ2-2; D: NA; size: few
CDR3: CASSLSTPSSGNTIYF; DNA: TGTGCCAGCAGCTTAAGTACACCGAGCTCTGGAAACACCATATATTTT; V: TRBV7-2; J: TRBJ1-3; D: NA; size: few
CDR3: CSARGGTIYYGYTF; DNA: TGCAGTGCTAGAGGGGGGACGATTTACTATGGCTACACCTTC; V: TRBV20-1; J: TRBJ1-2; D: NA; size: NA
CDR3: CASSELGSGTQETQYF; DNA: TGTGCCAGCAGTGAATTAGGTAGCGGGACACAAGAGACCCAGTACTTC; V: TRBV25-1; J: TRBJ2-5; D: TRBD2; size: many
CDR3: CASIEVRDQQETQYF; DNA: TGTGCCAGCATCGAAGTCCGGGACCAACAAGAGACCCAGTACTTC; V: TRBV2; J: TRBJ2-5; D: NA; size: few
CDR3: CASSPPSGQPEAFF; DNA: TGTGCCAGCTCACCACCATCCGGGCAGCCCGAAGCTTTCTTT; V: TRBV18; J: TRBJ1-1; D: NA; size: few
CDR3: CASSWGGFQETQYF; DNA: TGTGCCAGCAGTTGGGGGGGGTTCCAAGAGACCCAGTACTTC; V: TRBV12-3/TRBV12-4; J: TRBJ2-5; D: TRBD2; size: NA
CDR3: CASSKTRSSYEQYF; DNA: TGTGCCAGCAGCAAGACACGGAGCTCCTACGAGCAGTACTTC; V: TRBV12-3/TRBV12-4; J: TRBJ2-7; D: NA; size: many